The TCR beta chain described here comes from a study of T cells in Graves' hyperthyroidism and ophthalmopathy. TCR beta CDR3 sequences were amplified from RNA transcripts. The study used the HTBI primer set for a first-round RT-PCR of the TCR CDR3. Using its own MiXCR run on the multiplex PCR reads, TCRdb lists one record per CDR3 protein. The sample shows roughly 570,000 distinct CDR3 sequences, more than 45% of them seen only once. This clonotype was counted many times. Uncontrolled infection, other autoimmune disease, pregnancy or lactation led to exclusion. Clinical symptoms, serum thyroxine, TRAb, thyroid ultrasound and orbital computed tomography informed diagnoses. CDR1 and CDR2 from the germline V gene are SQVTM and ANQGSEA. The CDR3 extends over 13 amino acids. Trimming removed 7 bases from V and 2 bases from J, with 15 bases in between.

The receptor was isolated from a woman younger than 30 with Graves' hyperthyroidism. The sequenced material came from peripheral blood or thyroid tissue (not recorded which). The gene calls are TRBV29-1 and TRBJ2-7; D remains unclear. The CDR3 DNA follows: TGCAGCGCAAGACCGGGCAGGACCTACGAGCAGTACTTC. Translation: CSARPGRTYEQYF.